The rows below give T cell receptor beta chains drawn from one sample of a study of Ad26.COV2.S vaccination and SARS-CoV-2 variants. Some clones are missing from TCRdb's copy, which holds only in-frame ones; the method was immunoSEQ multiplex PCR. The sample shows fewer than 500,000 clones, approximately 92% of them seen only once. This specimen consisted of peripheral blood, obtained in a trial of Ad26.COV2.S vaccine versus placebo. Receptors originate from a person aged 18-65 years who received the Ad26.COV2.S COVID-19 vaccine or a placebo. The CDR3 runs from the conserved cysteine through the conserved F or W. D genes are given only for firm matches. A row's size may be missing; if present it is once, few, many or a size class.

TRBJ2-5	.	TRBV27	.	CASSLDPTAQETQYF	TGTGCCAGCAGTTTAGACCCGACGGCCCAAGAGACCCAGTACTTC
TRBJ1-2	.	TRBV18	.	CASSAGEFYGYTF	TGTGCCAGCTCAGCGGGGGAGTTCTATGGCTACACCTTC
TRBJ1-2	.	TRBV9	.	CASSITGRMNYGYTF	TGTGCCAGCAGCATAACGGGACGGATGAACTATGGCTACACCTTC
TRBJ1-1	.	TRBV6-2/TRBV6-3	.	CASSYSWVVLNTEAFF	TGTGCCAGCAGTTATAGTTGGGTGGTTTTGAACACTGAAGCTTTCTTT
TRBJ2-2	.	TRBV5-1	.	CASREPEKGNTGELFF	TGCGCCAGCCGAGAGCCCGAGAAGGGAAACACCGGGGAGCTGTTTTTT
TRBJ2-3	.	TRBV19	.	CATQDRGGITDTQYF	TGTGCCACCCAGGACCGGGGAGGAATTACAGATACGCAGTATTTT
TRBJ1-1	.	TRBV6-2/TRBV6-3	.	CASSLILGGSGTEAFF	TGTGCCAGCAGTCTCATTCTGGGGGGCTCCGGCACTGAAGCTTTCTTT
TRBJ2-3	.	TRBV5-1	TRBD2	CASSRPGVAGVDTQYF	TGCGCCAGCAGCCGCCCTGGGGTAGCGGGAGTAGATACGCAGTATTTT
TRBJ1-5	few	TRBV27	TRBD1	CASRINGQVDQPQHF	TGTGCCAGCAGGATCAACGGACAGGTTGATCAGCCCCAGCATTTT
TRBJ2-1	.	TRBV4-3	.	CASSLAPGPRTYNEQFF	TGCGCCAGCAGCCTCGCACCGGGACCTCGTACCTACAATGAGCAGTTCTTC
TRBJ2-1	.	TRBV4-3	.	CASSQDIRPNEQFF	TGCGCCAGCAGCCAAGATATAAGACCCAATGAGCAGTTCTTC
TRBJ2-5	.	TRBV7-8	TRBD2	CASSSPPGTSYQETQYF	TGTGCCAGCAGCTCCCCTCCCGGGACTAGCTACCAAGAGACCCAGTACTTC
TRBJ1-1	once	TRBV7-2	.	CASSLAGIGITEAFF	TGTGCCAGCAGCCTGGCAGGGATTGGGATCACTGAAGCTTTCTTT
TRBJ1-2	.	TRBV28	.	CASGGHSYGYTF	TGTGCCAGCGGGGGCCATTCTTATGGCTACACCTTC
TRBJ2-3	.	TRBV19	.	CASSSRGRFSTDTQYF	TGTGCCAGTAGCTCTAGGGGGAGGTTTAGCACAGATACGCAGTATTTT
TRBJ2-7	.	TRBV6-2/TRBV6-3	.	CASSYSSQDYTYEQYF	TGTGCCAGCAGTTACTCGTCGCAGGACTATACCTACGAGCAGTACTTC
TRBJ2-3	.	TRBV3-1/TRBV3-2	TRBD1	CASSQEGQQSTDTQYF	TGTGCCAGCAGCCAAGAGGGACAGCAGAGCACAGATACGCAGTATTTT
TRBJ2-1	.	TRBV12-3/TRBV12-4	.	CATQGGINEQFF	TGTGCCACCCAGGGGGGAATCAATGAGCAGTTCTTC
TRBJ1-1	.	TRBV5-4	TRBD1	CASSPGQGSTEAFF	TGTGCCAGCAGCCCGGGACAGGGTTCCACTGAAGCTTTCTTT
TRBJ2-3	.	TRBV9	TRBD2	CASSTQTSRHPDTQYF	TGTGCCAGCAGCACCCAGACTAGCCGCCACCCAGATACGCAGTATTTT
TRBJ2-7	.	TRBV2	TRBD2	CASGGGTYEQYF	TGTGCCAGCGGCGGGGGGACCTACGAGCAGTACTTC
TRBJ1-4	.	TRBV7-9	.	CASARDVEKLFF	TGTGCCAGTGCCAGGGACGTTGAAAAACTGTTTTTT
TRBJ1-1	.	TRBV18	.	CASSPFGRETEAFF	TGTGCCAGCTCACCCTTCGGGAGGGAGACTGAAGCTTTCTTT
TRBJ1-4	.	TRBV19	.	CASSTQHRATSNEKLFF	TGTGCCAGTAGTACTCAACACAGGGCTACGAGCAATGAAAAACTGTTTTTT
TRBJ2-4	.	TRBV4-1	.	CASSQGGAQGSKKNIQYF	TGCGCCAGCAGCCAAGGTGGGGCCCAGGGGAGTAAAAAAAACATTCAGTACTTC
TRBJ1-4	.	TRBV28	.	CASSLPGNAFGKLFF	TGTGCCAGCAGTTTGCCTGGGAACGCCTTTGGGAAACTGTTTTTT
TRBJ1-2	.	TRBV5-5	TRBD1	CASSYYRGENYGYTF	TGTGCCAGCAGTTATTACAGGGGCGAAAACTATGGCTACACCTTC
TRBJ1-4	.	TRBV7-2	.	CASSPSGGFYEKLFF	TGTGCCAGCAGCCCGTCCGGGGGATTCTATGAAAAACTGTTTTTT
TRBJ2-5	.	TRBV11-2	TRBD1	CASSFRGYETQYF	TGTGCCAGCAGCTTCAGGGGGTATGAGACCCAGTACTTC